What follows is one TCR beta chain and its context. V lost 6 bases, J lost 1 base, and 2 bases stayed unmatched. Germline assignment: CDR1 MNHEY and CDR2 SVGAGI. This CDR3 contains 13 residues. This sample stems from a study of blood T cell repertoires in COVID-19. At the level of the study: The samples span acute and convalescent COVID-19 from the United States, Italy and Spain. T cells, B-cell-depleted T cells, or PBMCs supplied cDNA or gDNA.

In the original processing: It was from reference gene primer amplification that nucleated cell counts were estimated. Generated by immunoSEQ multiplex PCR, the TCRdb table keeps only in-frame clones and is missing some. V, J and clone size derive from that table, while D and trimming were established from the DNA sequence. The table includes fewer than 200,000 clones, roughly 86% detected once. The chain couples TRBV6-5 to TRBJ1-1; 7 bases fit TRBD1. This clonotype originated in a woman aged 55-70 years who had recovered from COVID-19. The source material was peripheral blood. This CDR3 is CASRRQGNTEAFF. For the CDR3, the DNA is TGTGCCAGCAGGAGACAGGGGAACACTGAAGCTTTCTTT.